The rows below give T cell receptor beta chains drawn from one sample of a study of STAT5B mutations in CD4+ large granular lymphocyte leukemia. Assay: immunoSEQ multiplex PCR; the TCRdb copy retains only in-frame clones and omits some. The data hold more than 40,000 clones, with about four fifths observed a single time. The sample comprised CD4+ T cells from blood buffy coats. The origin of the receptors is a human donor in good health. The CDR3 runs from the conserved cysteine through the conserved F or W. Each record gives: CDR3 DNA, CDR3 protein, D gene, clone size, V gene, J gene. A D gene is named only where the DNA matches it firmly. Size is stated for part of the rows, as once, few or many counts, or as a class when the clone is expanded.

TGTGCCAGCAGCCCCCTCCAGACTAGCGGGGGGGCCGATGAGCAGTTCTTC	CASSPLQTSGGADEQFF	TRBD2	once	TRBV4-2	TRBJ2-1
TGTGCCAGTACCCGTACCGACTTATACAATGAGCAGTTCTTC	CASTRTDLYNEQFF	NA	once	TRBV19	TRBJ2-1
TGTGCCAGCAGCTGGGATCGTGGGAGGGGGGCCGCAGATACGCAGTATTTT	CASSWDRGRGAADTQYF	NA	few	TRBV11-3	TRBJ2-3
TGTGCCAGCAGCTTATCTCCAGTGAACACTGAAGCTTTCTTT	CASSLSPVNTEAFF	NA	NA	TRBV7-6	TRBJ1-1
TGCAGCGTTGGATTCTCGGCGTCTAGCAATCAGCCCCAGCATTTT	CSVGFSASSNQPQHF	NA	NA	TRBV29-1	TRBJ1-5
TGTGCCAGCAGCGCATTTGGTCTAGCGGAAGAGACCCAGTACTTC	CASSAFGLAEETQYF	TRBD2	NA	TRBV2	TRBJ2-5
TGTGCCAGCAGGACAGGGCTAGTAAGCACTGAAGCTTTCTTT	CASRTGLVSTEAFF	TRBD1	NA	TRBV5-5	TRBJ1-1
TGTGCCAGCAGCCAATGGGAGGGGACAAGCTCCTACAATGAGCAGTTCTTC	CASSQWEGTSSYNEQFF	NA	NA	TRBV16	TRBJ2-1
TGTGCCAGCTCACCCGGGACAGGGGATCTCGAGCAGTACTTC	CASSPGTGDLEQYF	TRBD1	few	TRBV18	TRBJ2-7
TGTGCCAGCAGTGAAAGGTCGGGAGGAGAGACCCAGTACTTC	CASSERSGGETQYF	TRBD2	NA	TRBV6-1	TRBJ2-5
TGTGCCAGCGGTCGAAGGGTTCACAATGAGCAGTTCTTC	CASGRRVHNEQFF	NA	NA	TRBV6-5	TRBJ2-1
TGTGCCAGCAGCCAAGGAGTGGAGACCCAGTACTTC	CASSQGVETQYF	NA	few	TRBV14	TRBJ2-5
TGTGCCAGCTCAAAATTCGGGACCGATTACAATGAGCAGTTCTTC	CASSKFGTDYNEQFF	NA	NA	TRBV7-3	TRBJ2-1
TGTGCCAGTAGTATAGGTCCGGGCCGCGGGGAGACCCAGTACTTC	CASSIGPGRGETQYF	NA	NA	TRBV19	TRBJ2-5
TGTGCCAGCAGTGCATTGGGGTACTACAATGAGCAGTTCTTC	CASSALGYYNEQFF	NA	NA	TRBV28	TRBJ2-1
TGTGCCAGCAGTGAAGTGTATGGGGGCGGGGAGCTGTTTTTT	CASSEVYGGGELFF	NA	NA	TRBV6-1	TRBJ2-2
TGTGCCAGCAGCTTGCCTGGGACTGGCTCCTACAATGAGCAGTTCTTC	CASSLPGTGSYNEQFF	NA	NA	TRBV5-6	TRBJ2-1
TGCAGTGCGGGACTTCGAAAAAAACTGTTTTTT	CSAGLRKKLFF	NA	few	TRBV20-1	TRBJ1-4
TGCGCCAGCAGTAAAGGGAGGGAGTCCTACGAGCAGTACTTC	CASSKGRESYEQYF	TRBD2	NA	TRBV10-2	TRBJ2-7
TGCGCCAGCAGCTCGGCCGGGACAGGGTCCACCGAGCAGTACTTC	CASSSAGTGSTEQYF	TRBD1	NA	TRBV5-1	TRBJ2-7
TGTGCCAGCAGCAGCTTACTACCGGGACAGGGATTCTACGAGCAGTACTTC	CASSSLLPGQGFYEQYF	TRBD1	NA	TRBV5-5	TRBJ2-7
TGTGCCAGCAGCATACAGGGTCTAAGTTACGATGGCTACACCTTC	CASSIQGLSYDGYTF	NA	NA	TRBV9	TRBJ1-2
TGTGCCAGCAGCGCGGGACAGGGGGTCGAGCAGTACTTC	CASSAGQGVEQYF	TRBD1	NA	TRBV9	TRBJ2-7
TGTGCCAGCAGTGAAGCCGGACGAACGGTCCCTTTC	CASSEAGRTVPF	NA	NA	TRBV2	TRBJ1-2
TGTGCCAGCAGCTTTACCGGGACAAGAGGTGAAAAACTGTTTTTT	CASSFTGTRGEKLFF	NA	few	TRBV9	TRBJ1-4
TGCGCCAGCAGATCCGGACAGCCTCTTTCTGGGGCCAACGTCCTGACTTTC	CASRSGQPLSGANVLTF	NA	once	TRBV5-1	TRBJ2-6
TGTGCCAGCTCACCGGGAGGCAATCAGCCCCAGCATTTT	CASSPGGNQPQHF	NA	NA	TRBV18	TRBJ1-5
TGTGCCAGCAGCTTGGCGTTCGGCAGGGGGCGTTTCTACGAGCAGTACTTC	CASSLAFGRGRFYEQYF	TRBD1	NA	TRBV11-3	TRBJ2-7
TGCGCCAGCAGCTTGGCAACTAGCGGGAGCCGGGAGGAGTCCTACGAGCAGTACTTC	CASSLATSGSREESYEQYF	TRBD2	once	TRBV5-1	TRBJ2-7
TGTGCCAGCAGCTCCGCGACTAGTGCAGATACGCAGTATTTT	CASSSATSADTQYF	NA	few	TRBV5-5	TRBJ2-3
TGTGCCAGCTCACGGGACCTTGCGGATCAGCCCCAGCATTTT	CASSRDLADQPQHF	NA	NA	TRBV18	TRBJ1-5
TGTGCCAGCATAGCGGGAGGCCACGAGCAGTACTTC	CASIAGGHEQYF	TRBD2	NA	TRBV6-1	TRBJ2-7
TGTGCCAGCAGCCCACTTGGCGCGAACACCGGGGAGCTGTTTTTT	CASSPLGANTGELFF	NA	few	TRBV7-3	TRBJ2-2
TGCGCCAGCAGCTTGTATTCGCGGGGCAAGGCGTCCTACGAGCAGTACTTC	CASSLYSRGKASYEQYF	NA	NA	TRBV5-1	TRBJ2-7
TGTGCCAGCAGCCCTATGACAAAAAACACCGGGGAGCTGTTTTTT	CASSPMTKNTGELFF	NA	NA	TRBV25-1	TRBJ2-2
TGCGCCAGCAGGTACGCCGCGGGTGGAGGCTCTGGGGCCAACGTCCTGACTTTC	CASRYAAGGGSGANVLTF	NA	NA	TRBV5-1	TRBJ2-6
TGCGCCAGCAGCTTGCAGGGACTGTACAATGAGCAGTTCTTC	CASSLQGLYNEQFF	NA	NA	TRBV5-1	TRBJ2-1
TGCAGTGCTCGACTAGCGGGAGCCCAGTTCTTC	CSARLAGAQFF	TRBD2	NA	TRBV20-1	TRBJ2-1
TGTGCCAGTAGTTCCCGGACACGAGGGACCTCTGGAAACACCATATATTTT	CASSSRTRGTSGNTIYF	NA	few	TRBV19	TRBJ1-3
TGTGCCAGCGGAAACAGGATAGGGACTAAAGTCTACGAGCAGTACTTC	CASGNRIGTKVYEQYF	TRBD2	NA	TRBV5-4	TRBJ2-7
TGTGCCAGCAGCTTAAACAGTTACGAGCAGTACTTC	CASSLNSYEQYF	NA	once	TRBV5-5	TRBJ2-7
TGTGCCAGCAGCGTAGGGCCTAAGGTAGGGGATACGCAGTATTTT	CASSVGPKVGDTQYF	NA	NA	TRBV9	TRBJ2-3
TGTGCCAGCAGCGCCAGAGGGGGTAAGGACGGGGAGCTGTTTTTT	CASSARGGKDGELFF	NA	NA	TRBV9	TRBJ2-2
TGCAGCACCTTGACTAGCGGGAGGTCCAATGAGCAGTTCTTC	CSTLTSGRSNEQFF	TRBD2	NA	TRBV29-1	TRBJ2-1